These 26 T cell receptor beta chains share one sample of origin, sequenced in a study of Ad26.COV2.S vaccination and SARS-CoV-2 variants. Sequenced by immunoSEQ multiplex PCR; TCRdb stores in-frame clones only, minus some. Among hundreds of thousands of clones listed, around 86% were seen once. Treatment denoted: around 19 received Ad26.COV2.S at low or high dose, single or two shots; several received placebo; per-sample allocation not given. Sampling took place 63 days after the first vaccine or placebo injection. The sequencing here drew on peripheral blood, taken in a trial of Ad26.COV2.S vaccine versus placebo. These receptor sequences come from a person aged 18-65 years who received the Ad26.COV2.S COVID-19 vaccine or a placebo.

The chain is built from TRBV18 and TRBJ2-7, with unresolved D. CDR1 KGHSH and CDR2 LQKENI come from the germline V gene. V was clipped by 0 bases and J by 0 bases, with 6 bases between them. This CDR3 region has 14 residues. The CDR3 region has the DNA TGTGCCAGCTCACCACCGGCACACTCCTACGAGCAGTACTTC. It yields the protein CASSPPAHSYEQYF.

The CDR3 region is CASSPTGADLTNEKLFF. The CDR3 DNA is TGTGCCAGCAGTCCCACAGGGGCGGATTTAACTAATGAAAAACTGTTTTTT. The chain links TRBV6-4 to TRBJ1-4; TRBD1 matches at 7 bases. The CDR3 runs to 17 residues. The ends lost 5 bases at V and 1 base at J; junction bases unmatched: 10. In germline, CDR1 is MRHNA, CDR2 SNTAGT.

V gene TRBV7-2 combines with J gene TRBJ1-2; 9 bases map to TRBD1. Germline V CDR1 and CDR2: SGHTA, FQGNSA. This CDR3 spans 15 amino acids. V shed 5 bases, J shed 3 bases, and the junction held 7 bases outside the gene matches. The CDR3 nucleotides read TGTGCCAGCAGCGGACAGGGGCCCACGGACTATGGCTACACCTTC. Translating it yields CASSGQGPTDYGYTF. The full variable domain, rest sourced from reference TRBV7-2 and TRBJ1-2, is GAGVSQSPSNKVTEKGKDVELRCDPISGHTALYWYRQSLGQGLEFLIYFQGNSAPDKSGLPSDRFSAERTGGSVSTLTIQRTQQEDSAVYLCASSGQGPTDYGYTFGSGTRLTVV.

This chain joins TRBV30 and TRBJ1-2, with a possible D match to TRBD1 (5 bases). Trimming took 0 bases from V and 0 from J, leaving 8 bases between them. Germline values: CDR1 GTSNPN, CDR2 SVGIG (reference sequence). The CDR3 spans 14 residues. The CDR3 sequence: CAWSVETANYGYTF. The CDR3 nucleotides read TGTGCCTGGAGTGTAGAGACAGCTAACTATGGCTACACCTTC. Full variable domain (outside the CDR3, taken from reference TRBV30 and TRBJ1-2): SQTIHQWPATLVQPVGSPLSLECTVEGTSNPNLYWYRQAAGRGLQLLFYSVGIGQISSEVPQNLSASRPQDRQFILSSKKLLLSDSGFYLCAWSVETANYGYTFGSGTRLTVV.

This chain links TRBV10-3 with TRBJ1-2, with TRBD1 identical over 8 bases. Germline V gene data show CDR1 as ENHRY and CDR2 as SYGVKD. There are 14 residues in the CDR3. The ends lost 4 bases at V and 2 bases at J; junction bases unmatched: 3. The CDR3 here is CAISGTGKNYGYTF. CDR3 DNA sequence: TGTGCCATCAGTGGGACAGGGAAAAACTATGGCTACACCTTC.

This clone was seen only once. The CDR3 DNA reads TGTGCCAGCAGCCCCGGACAGGGGAAGACTGAAGCTTTCTTT. It codes for CASSPGQGKTEAFF. The rearrangement uses TRBV7-3 and TRBJ1-1; 9 bases are shared with TRBD1. Germline CDR1 SGHTA, CDR2 FQGTGA. The length of the CDR3 is 14 residues. V shed 5 bases, J shed 5 bases, and the junction held 6 bases outside the gene matches.

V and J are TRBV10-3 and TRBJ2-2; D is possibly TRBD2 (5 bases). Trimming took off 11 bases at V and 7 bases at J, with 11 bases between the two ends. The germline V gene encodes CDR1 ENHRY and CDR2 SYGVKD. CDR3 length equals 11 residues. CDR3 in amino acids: CAVEEDGELFF. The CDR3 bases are TGTGCCGTAGAGGAGGACGGGGAGCTGTTTTTT.

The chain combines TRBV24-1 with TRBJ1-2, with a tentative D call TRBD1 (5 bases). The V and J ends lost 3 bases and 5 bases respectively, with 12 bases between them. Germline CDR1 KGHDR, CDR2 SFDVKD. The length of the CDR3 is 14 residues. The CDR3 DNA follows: TGTGCCACCAGTGATCGCCCGGGGCCTTATGGCTACACCTTC. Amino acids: CATSDRPGPYGYTF.

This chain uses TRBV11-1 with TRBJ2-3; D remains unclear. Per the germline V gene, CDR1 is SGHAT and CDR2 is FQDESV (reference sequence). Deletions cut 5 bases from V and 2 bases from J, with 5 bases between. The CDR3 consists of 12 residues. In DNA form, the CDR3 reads TGTGCCAGCAGCCCGACCACAGATACGCAGTATTTT. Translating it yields CASSPTTDTQYF.

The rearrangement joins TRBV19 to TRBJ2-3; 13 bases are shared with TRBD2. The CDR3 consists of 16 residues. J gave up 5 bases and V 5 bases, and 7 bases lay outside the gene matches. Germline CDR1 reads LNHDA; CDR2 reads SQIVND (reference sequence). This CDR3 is CASSLRLAGGLDTQYF. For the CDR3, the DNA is TGTGCCAGTAGTCTCCGACTAGCGGGGGGTCTAGATACGCAGTATTTT. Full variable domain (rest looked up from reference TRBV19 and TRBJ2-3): DGGITQSPKYLFRKEGQNVTLSCEQNLNHDAMYWYRQDPGQGLRLIYYSQIVNDFQKGDIAEGYSVSREKKESFPLTVTSAQKNPTAFYLCASSLRLAGGLDTQYFGPGTRLTVL.

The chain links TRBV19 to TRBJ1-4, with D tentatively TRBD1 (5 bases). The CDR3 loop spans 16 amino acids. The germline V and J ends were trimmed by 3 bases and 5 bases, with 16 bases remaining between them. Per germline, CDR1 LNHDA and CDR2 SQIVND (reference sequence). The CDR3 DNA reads TGTGCCAGTAGTATGGACACTTGGGCAGACAATGAAAAACTGTTTTTT. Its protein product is CASSMDTWADNEKLFF.

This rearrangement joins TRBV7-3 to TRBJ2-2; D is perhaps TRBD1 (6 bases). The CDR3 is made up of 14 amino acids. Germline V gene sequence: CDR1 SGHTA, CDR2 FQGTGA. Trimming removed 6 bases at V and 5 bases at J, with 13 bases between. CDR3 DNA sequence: TGTGCCAGCAGTCGGGACACCGAGACCGGGGAGCTGTTTTTT. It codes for CASSRDTETGELFF.

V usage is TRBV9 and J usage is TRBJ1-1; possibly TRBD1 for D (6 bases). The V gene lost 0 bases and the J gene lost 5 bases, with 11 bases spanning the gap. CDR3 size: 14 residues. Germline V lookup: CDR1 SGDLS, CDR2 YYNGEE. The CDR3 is CASSVVGGRTEAFF. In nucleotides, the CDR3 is TGTGCCAGCAGCGTAGTAGGGGGGCGTACTGAAGCTTTCTTT.

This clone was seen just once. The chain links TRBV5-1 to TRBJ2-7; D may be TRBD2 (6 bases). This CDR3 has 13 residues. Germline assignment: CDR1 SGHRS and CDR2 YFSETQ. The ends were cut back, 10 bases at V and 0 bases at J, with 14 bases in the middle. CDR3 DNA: TGCGCCTCAAAGCGGGCACCCTCCTACGAGCAGTACTTC. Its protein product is CASKRAPSYEQYF. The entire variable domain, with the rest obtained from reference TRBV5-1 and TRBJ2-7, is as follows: KAGVTQTPRYLIKTRGQQVTLSCSPISGHRSVSWYQQTPGQGLQFLFEYFSETQRNKGNFPGRFSGRQFSNSRSEMNVSTLELGDSALYLCASKRAPSYEQYFGPGTRLTVT.

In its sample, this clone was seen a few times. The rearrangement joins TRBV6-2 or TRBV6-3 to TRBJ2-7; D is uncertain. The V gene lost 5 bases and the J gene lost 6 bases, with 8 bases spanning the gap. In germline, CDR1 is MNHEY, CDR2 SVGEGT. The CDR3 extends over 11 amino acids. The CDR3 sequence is CASSLVREQYF. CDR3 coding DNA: TGTGCCAGCAGTCTAGTACGCGAGCAGTACTTC.

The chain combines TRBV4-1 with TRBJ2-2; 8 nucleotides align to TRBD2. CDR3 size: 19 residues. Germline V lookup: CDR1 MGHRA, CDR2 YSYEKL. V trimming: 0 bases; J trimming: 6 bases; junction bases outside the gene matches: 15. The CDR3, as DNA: TGCGCCAGCAGCCAAGATAATATCTGGGCGGGGGGTTTATCCGGGGAGCTGTTTTTT. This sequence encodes CASSQDNIWAGGLSGELFF.

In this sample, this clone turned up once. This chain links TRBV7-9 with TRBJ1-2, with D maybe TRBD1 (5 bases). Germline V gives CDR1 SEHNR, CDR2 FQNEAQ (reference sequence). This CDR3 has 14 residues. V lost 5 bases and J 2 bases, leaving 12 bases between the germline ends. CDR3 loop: CASSPAGGNYGYTF. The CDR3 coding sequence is TGTGCCAGCAGCCCCGCTGGGGGGAACTATGGCTACACCTTC.

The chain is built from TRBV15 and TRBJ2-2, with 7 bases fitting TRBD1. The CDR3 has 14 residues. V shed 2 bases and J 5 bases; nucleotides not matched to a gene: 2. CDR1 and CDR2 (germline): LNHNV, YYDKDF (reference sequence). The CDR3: CATSRKQGTGELFF. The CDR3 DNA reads TGTGCCACCAGCAGAAAACAGGGGACCGGGGAGCTGTTTTTT.

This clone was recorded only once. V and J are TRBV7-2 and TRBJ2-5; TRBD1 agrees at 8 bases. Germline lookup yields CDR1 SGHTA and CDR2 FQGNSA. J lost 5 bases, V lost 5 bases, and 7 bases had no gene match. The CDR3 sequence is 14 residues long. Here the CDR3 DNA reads TGTGCCAGCAGCCCCGGACAGGGAAGGGAGACCCAGTACTTC. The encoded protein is CASSPGQGRETQYF.

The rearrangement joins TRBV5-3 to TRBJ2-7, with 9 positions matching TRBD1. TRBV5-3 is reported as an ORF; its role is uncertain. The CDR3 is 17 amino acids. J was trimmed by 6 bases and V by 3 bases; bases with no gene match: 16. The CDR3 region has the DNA TGTGCCAGAAGCTCAGATTCCCGGGACAGGGAAGGATCCGAGCAGTACTTC. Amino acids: CARSSDSRDREGSEQYF.

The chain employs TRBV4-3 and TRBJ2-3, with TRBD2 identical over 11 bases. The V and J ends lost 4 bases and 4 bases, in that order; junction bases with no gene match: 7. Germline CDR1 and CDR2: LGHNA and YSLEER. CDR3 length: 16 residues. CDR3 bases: TGCGCCAGCAGCCCGCGACTAGCGGGGATAGCAGATACGCAGTATTTT. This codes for CASSPRLAGIADTQYF.

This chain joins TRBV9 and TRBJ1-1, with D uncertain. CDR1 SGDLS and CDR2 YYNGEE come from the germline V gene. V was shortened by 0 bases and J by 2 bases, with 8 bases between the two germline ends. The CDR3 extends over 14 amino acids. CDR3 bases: TGTGCCAGCAGCGTAGGGGTCACAAACACTGAAGCTTTCTTT. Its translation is CASSVGVTNTEAFF.

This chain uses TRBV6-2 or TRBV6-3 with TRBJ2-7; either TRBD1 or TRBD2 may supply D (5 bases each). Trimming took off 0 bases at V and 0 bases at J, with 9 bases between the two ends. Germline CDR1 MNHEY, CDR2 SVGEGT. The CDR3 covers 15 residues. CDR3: CASSYSDTSSYEQYF. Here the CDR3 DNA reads TGTGCCAGCAGTTACTCGGACACTAGCTCCTACGAGCAGTACTTC.

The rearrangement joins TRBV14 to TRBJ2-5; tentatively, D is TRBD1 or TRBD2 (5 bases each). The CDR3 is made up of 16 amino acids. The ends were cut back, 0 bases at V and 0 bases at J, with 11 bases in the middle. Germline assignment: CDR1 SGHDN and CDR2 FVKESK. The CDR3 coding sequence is TGTGCCAGCAGCCAAGATACGTGGGGGTACCAAGAGACCCAGTACTTC. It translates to CASSQDTWGYQETQYF.

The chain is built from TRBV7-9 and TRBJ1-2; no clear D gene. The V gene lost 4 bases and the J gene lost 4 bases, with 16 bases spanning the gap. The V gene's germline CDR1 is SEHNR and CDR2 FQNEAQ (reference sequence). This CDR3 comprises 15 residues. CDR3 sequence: CASSSPREFSYGYTF. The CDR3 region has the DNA TGTGCCAGCAGCTCACCCCGGGAGTTCTCCTATGGCTACACCTTC.

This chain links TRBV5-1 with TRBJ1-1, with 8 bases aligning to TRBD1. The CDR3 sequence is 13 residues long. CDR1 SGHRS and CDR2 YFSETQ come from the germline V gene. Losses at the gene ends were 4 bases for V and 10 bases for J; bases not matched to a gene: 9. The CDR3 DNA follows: TGCGCCAGCAGCCAGGACAGGGCCGGGGGAGCTTTCTTT. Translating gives CASSQDRAGGAFF.